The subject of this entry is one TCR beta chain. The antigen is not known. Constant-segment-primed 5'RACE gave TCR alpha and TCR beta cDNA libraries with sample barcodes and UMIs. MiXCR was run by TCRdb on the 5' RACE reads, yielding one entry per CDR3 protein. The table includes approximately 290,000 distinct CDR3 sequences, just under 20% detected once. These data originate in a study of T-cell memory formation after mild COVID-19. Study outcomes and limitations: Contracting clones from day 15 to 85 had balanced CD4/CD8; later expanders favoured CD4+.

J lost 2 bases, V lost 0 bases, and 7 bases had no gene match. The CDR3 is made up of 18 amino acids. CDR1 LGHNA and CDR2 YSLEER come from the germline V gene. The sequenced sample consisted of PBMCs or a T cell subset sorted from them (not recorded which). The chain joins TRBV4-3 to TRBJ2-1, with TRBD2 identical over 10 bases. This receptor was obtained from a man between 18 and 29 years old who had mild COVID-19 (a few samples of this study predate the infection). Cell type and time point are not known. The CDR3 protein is CASSQDRASGGPYNEQFF. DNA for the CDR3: TGCGCCAGCAGCCAAGATCGCGCTAGCGGGGGCCCCTACAATGAGCAGTTCTTC.